These 17 T cell receptor beta chains were sequenced from one sample in a study of Tregs in tolerant kidney transplant recipients. Assay used: immunoSEQ multiplex PCR; TCRdb lists only in-frame clones, some missing. The listing records fewer than 55,000 clones. The source material was CD4+ T cells from blood, sampled before the transplant. The receptors here all came from a human donor who received a combined kidney and bone marrow transplant.

Points on this clone: The sequence runs out 3 residues before the end of the CDR3; the remainder is reconstructed from the germline J gene. The chain carries TRBV6-1 and TRBJ1-1; possible D gene TRBD1, 5 bases. Germline V CDR1 and CDR2: MNHNS, SASEGT. CDR3 length: 14 amino acids. The CDR3 is CASSGDGGKNGAFF. The sequenced CDR3 bases are TGTGCCAGCAGTGGGGACGGGGGGAAGAACGGA.

Of note for this clone: The CDR3 goes on 3 residues after the read ends, and that part is filled in from the germline J gene. The rearrangement uses TRBV13 and TRBJ1-5; D ambiguous. CDR1 is PRHDT and CDR2 is FYEKMQ in the germline V gene (reference sequence). CDR3 size: 14 residues. V was shortened by 2 bases and J by 1 base, with 6 bases between the two germline ends. Incomplete CDR3 DNA: TGTGCCAGCAGCTTAAGTAGAAGCAATCAGCCC. Its protein product is CASSLSRSNQP. The entire CDR3 protein reads CASSLSRSNQPQHF.

In regard to this clone: Read sequence stops 3 residues before the CDR3 end, and the germline J gene provides the missing end. The V and J genes are TRBV7-2 and TRBJ2-7, with D possibly matching TRBD2 (6 bases). The ends were cut back, 5 bases at V and 5 bases at J, with 16 bases in the middle. This CDR3 is built from 14 residues. Germline V gene lookup returns CDR1 SGHTA and CDR2 FQGNSA. The CDR3 loop is CASSQRYGGNEQYF. CDR3 DNA (partial): TGTGCCAGCAGCCAGAGATATGGGGGGAACGAG.

With regard to this clone: The CDR3 end falls 3 residues outside the read, so it is completed with the germline J gene. V is TRBV2 and J is TRBJ1-5, with 9 bases lining up with TRBD1. The length of the CDR3 is 15 residues. V trimming: 6 bases; J trimming: 5 bases; junction bases outside the gene matches: 8. In germline, CDR1 is SNHLY, CDR2 FYNNEI. The DNA read from the CDR3 is TGTGCCAGCAGAGTTACAGGGGGCATGGATCAGCCC. It yields the protein CASRVTGGMDQP. The full-length CDR3 reads as CASRVTGGMDQPQHF.

As regards this clone: The read is 3 residues too short to cover the CDR3 end, so that end is filled in from the germline J gene. The chain carries TRBV19 and TRBJ2-7, with TRBD1 matching 9 bases. The CDR3 extends over 14 amino acids. After removal of 8 bases from V and 2 bases from J, the junction contained 7 bases not matched to a gene. Germline loops: CDR1 LNHDA, CDR2 SQIVND (reference sequence). The CDR3 loop is CASVDRGSPYEQYF. CDR3 DNA, as far as it was read: TGTGCCAGTGTTGACAGGGGGTCCCCCTACGAG.

The CDR3 sequence: CASNPTPGQGSGYTF. CDR3 DNA, as far as it was read: TGTGCCAGTAACCCTACTCCGGGACAGGGAAGTGGC. The rearrangement joins TRBV19 to TRBJ1-2, with 9 positions matching TRBD1. The missing CDR3 end, 3 residues past where the read stops, is filled in from the germline J gene. This CDR3 region has 15 residues. The V segment lost 7 bases and the J segment 7 bases; nucleotides outside the gene matches: 13. Germline values: CDR1 LNHDA, CDR2 SQIVND (reference sequence). Full variable domain (outside the CDR3, taken from reference TRBV19 and TRBJ1-2): DGGITQSPKYLFRKEGQNVTLSCEQNLNHDAMYWYRQDPGQGLRLIYYSQIVNDFQKGDIAEGYSVSREKKESFPLTVTSAQKNPTAFYLCASNPTPGQGSGYTFGSGTRLTVV.

To note about this clone: The read is 3 residues too short to cover the CDR3 end, so that end is filled in from the germline J gene. The genes are TRBV6-2 or TRBV6-3 and TRBJ1-5; possibly TRBD1 for D (5 bases). The CDR3 is made up of 14 amino acids. The germline V gene encodes CDR1 MNHEY and CDR2 SVGEGT. The V gene lost 8 bases and the J gene lost 1 base, with 12 bases spanning the gap. The CDR3 bases that were read are TGTGCCAGCTCCCGGGGGGGAAGCAATCAGCCC. It translates to CASSRGGSNQP. The entire CDR3 reads CASSRGGSNQPQHF.

Notes on this clone: The sequence runs out 3 residues before the end of the CDR3; the remainder is reconstructed from the germline J gene. The gene calls are TRBV7-9 and TRBJ2-7, with D uncertain. V gave up 5 bases and J gave up 1 base, with 9 bases separating them. Looked up from germline, CDR1 is SEHNR and CDR2 is FQNEAQ (reference sequence). The CDR3 length is 13 residues. The CDR3 sequence: CASSTQQSYEQYF. CDR3 bases read: TGTGCCAGCAGCACCCAACAGTCCTACGAG.

Comment on this clone: The read falls 3 residues short of the CDR3 end, and the missing part is taken from the germline J gene. V and J are TRBV29-1 and TRBJ1-5; TRBD1 aligns across 8 bases. The CDR3 loop spans 13 amino acids. With V trimmed by 5 bases and J by 1 base, 1 base remained unmatched. Germline lookup yields CDR1 SQVTM and CDR2 ANQGSEA. Here the CDR3 reads CSVRQGSNQPQHF. The CDR3 DNA, read in part, is TGCAGCGTTAGACAGGGGAGCAATCAGCCC.

The CDR3 here is CASSGDYYTGELFF. The part of the CDR3 DNA that was read is TGTGCCAGCAGCGGGGACTACTACACCGGGGAG. The gene calls are TRBV2 and TRBJ2-2; 7 bases agree with TRBD2. The CDR3 end is not reached by the read, which stops 3 residues before it; the germline J gene fills it in. Germline CDR1 is SNHLY and CDR2 is FYNNEI. The V segment lost 6 bases and the J segment 3 bases; nucleotides outside the gene matches: 4. This CDR3 has 14 residues.

Notes on this clone: The observed sequence ends 3 residues before the CDR3 terminus, with the missing tail filled in from the germline J gene. The chain has TRBV20-1 and TRBJ2-3, with D possibly matching TRBD1 (5 bases). Germline CDR1 is DFQATT and CDR2 is SNEGSKA (reference sequence). The CDR3 length is 15 residues. With 5 bases removed from V and 2 bases from J, the gap between germline ends came to 17 bases. CDR3 sequence: CSALMGPGPTDTQYF. CDR3 DNA, as far as it was read: TGCAGTGCTTTAATGGGGCCCGGCCCCACAGATACG.

As to this clone: The read ends 3 residues shy of where the CDR3 ends; the end is completed using the germline J gene. The chain links TRBV6-1 to TRBJ1-2; perhaps TRBD1 as D (5 bases). Germline CDR1 is MNHNS and CDR2 is SASEGT. There are 13 residues in the CDR3. Trimming took off 4 bases at V and 1 base at J, with 7 bases between the two ends. The CDR3: CASSVGLNYGYTF. The sequenced part of the CDR3 DNA is TGTGCCAGCAGTGTGGGACTTAACTATGGC.

Comments on this clone: The CDR3 end is not reached by the read, which stops 3 residues before it; the germline J gene fills it in. This sequence joins TRBV19 and TRBJ2-7, with 9 bases fitting TRBD1. With V trimmed by 5 bases and J by 1 base, 3 bases remained unmatched. Germline V gene data show CDR1 as LNHDA and CDR2 as SQIVND (reference sequence). The CDR3 is 14 residues long. The CDR3 loop reads CASSSGTGSYEQYF. The CDR3 bases that were read are TGTGCCAGTAGTTCCGGGACAGGGTCCTACGAG.

As to this clone: The CDR3 end lies 3 residues beyond the end of the read and is filled in from the germline J gene. The chain employs TRBV20-1 and TRBJ2-5, with TRBD2 matching 11 bases. Germline trimming cut 0 bases from V and 3 bases from J; bases unmatched to any gene: 12. Germline lookup yields CDR1 DFQATT and CDR2 SNEGSKA (reference sequence). The CDR3 sequence is 18 residues long. The covered CDR3 bases are TGCAGTGCTAGAGAAACCCGACCCCAGGGACTAGCGGAAGAGACC. Its protein product is CSARETRPQGLAEET. In full, the CDR3 is CSARETRPQGLAEETQYF.

Concerning this clone: Coverage ceases 3 residues before the CDR3 finishes, and the germline J gene fills in the end. The chain joins TRBV18 to TRBJ2-5; D may be TRBD1 (6 bases). The CDR3 consists of 13 residues. Germline CDR1 and CDR2: KGHSH and LQKENI. Trimming shortened V by 4 bases and J by 3 bases, and 9 bases separated the two germline ends. This CDR3 is CASSLNREETQYF. The part of the CDR3 DNA that was read is TGTGCCAGCTCACTGAACAGGGAAGAGACC.

CDR3 DNA, as far as it was read: TGTGCCAGCAGTTACTCAAGGTACACCGGGGAG. It is translated as CASSYSRYTGE. The CDR3 as a whole reads CASSYSRYTGELFF. The chain carries TRBV6-2 or TRBV6-3 and TRBJ2-2; D remains unclear. The read comes to an end 3 residues before the CDR3 does, leaving the germline J gene to fill in the end. The V end lost 0 bases, the J end lost 3 bases, and 5 bases lay between the germline ends. The CDR3 spans 14 residues. Germline V gene sequence: CDR1 MNHEY, CDR2 SVGEGT.

On this clone itself: The CDR3 goes on 3 residues after the read ends, and that part is filled in from the germline J gene. The V call is TRBV18, the J call TRBJ2-3; TRBD1 matches at 10 bases. Looked up from germline, CDR1 is KGHSH and CDR2 is LQKENI. This CDR3 spans 15 amino acids. The J segment lost 5 bases and the V segment lost 3 bases, leaving 5 bases of the junction unmatched. The CDR3 region is CASSPGTGVLDTQYF. CDR3 DNA, as far as it was read: TGTGCCAGCTCACCTGGGACAGGGGTTCTAGATACG.